The rows below give T cell receptor beta chains drawn from one sample of a study of CD8+CD57+ T cells in acquired aplastic anemia. TCRdb re-derived calls from the reads in MiXCR, one entry per CDR3 protein. The data show 350,000 to 450,000 distinct CDR3 sequences, about two thirds seen once. The sequenced sample consisted of sorted CD4+, CD8+, or CD8+CD57+ T cells (not recorded which) from PBMCs. The receptors were sampled from a human donor in good health, serving as a control. The CDR3 runs from the conserved cysteine through the conserved F or W. D genes are given only for firm matches. Clone size is not always given. Where it is, it says once, few, many or a class for expanded clones.

cdr3_nt: TGCGCCAGCAGCTTGGGGCTAGCGCGCGCCTACGAGCAGTACTTC
cdr3_aa: CASSLGLARAYEQYF
v_call: TRBV5-1
j_call: TRBJ2-7
d_call: -
clone_size: -

cdr3_nt: TGTGCCAGCAGCTACACCGGGACTAGCGGGGTTTTCAATGAGCAGTTCTTC
cdr3_aa: CASSYTGTSGVFNEQFF
v_call: TRBV7-2
j_call: TRBJ2-1
d_call: TRBD2
clone_size: many

cdr3_nt: TGTGCCAGCAGCTTACCGACTAGCACTGGGGACCAGTACTTC
cdr3_aa: CASSLPTSTGDQYF
v_call: TRBV13
j_call: TRBJ2-5
d_call: TRBD2
clone_size: -

cdr3_nt: TGTGCCAGCAGCGGGGGTCCGGGATACAATGAGCAGTTCTTC
cdr3_aa: CASSGGPGYNEQFF
v_call: TRBV7-2
j_call: TRBJ2-1
d_call: -
clone_size: -

cdr3_nt: TGTGCCAGCAGCCGGGACAATAACTATGGCTACACCTTC
cdr3_aa: CASSRDNNYGYTF
v_call: TRBV7-2
j_call: TRBJ1-2
d_call: -
clone_size: many

cdr3_nt: TGTGCCATCAGTGAGTCGCCAGGGGTCCGTACTGAAGCTTTCTTT
cdr3_aa: CAISESPGVRTEAFF
v_call: TRBV10-3
j_call: TRBJ1-1
d_call: -
clone_size: few

cdr3_nt: TGCAGCGAACTACCCGCGGGTGGCTACACCTTC
cdr3_aa: CSELPAGGYTF
v_call: TRBV20-1
j_call: TRBJ1-2
d_call: -
clone_size: once

cdr3_nt: TGTGCCAGCAGCGGCGGACAATTCCGTGGAAACACCATATATTTT
cdr3_aa: CASSGGQFRGNTIYF
v_call: TRBV9
j_call: TRBJ1-3
d_call: -
clone_size: -

cdr3_nt: TGTGCCAGCAGCTTAGCACAGGGGGAGTTGTACTTC
cdr3_aa: CASSLAQGELYF
v_call: TRBV7-9
j_call: TRBJ2-7
d_call: TRBD1
clone_size: few

cdr3_nt: TGCGCCAGCAGCTCGTCTAGAGGTCCCTACGAGCAGTACTTC
cdr3_aa: CASSSSRGPYEQYF
v_call: TRBV11-1
j_call: TRBJ2-7
d_call: -
clone_size: -

cdr3_nt: TGTGCCAGCAGCCAAGCAGGGGTTACCAATCAGCCCCAGCATTTT
cdr3_aa: CASSQAGVTNQPQHF
v_call: TRBV3-1
j_call: TRBJ1-5
d_call: -
clone_size: many

cdr3_nt: TGTGCCACCAGCGGCGTAGCGGGAGAGACGCAGTATTTT
cdr3_aa: CATSGVAGETQYF
v_call: TRBV15
j_call: TRBJ2-3
d_call: TRBD2
clone_size: -

cdr3_nt: TGTGCCAGCAGCTTATTCGGGTTTGAAGCTTTCTTT
cdr3_aa: CASSLFGFEAFF
v_call: TRBV7-2
j_call: TRBJ1-1
d_call: -
clone_size: -

cdr3_nt: TGTGCCAGCAGCTTTCAAGAGGACAGCAATCAGTCCTTTCATTTT
cdr3_aa: CASSFQEDSNQSFHF
v_call: TRBV7-2
j_call: TRBJ1-5
d_call: -
clone_size: -

cdr3_nt: TGTGCCAGCAGTTTAAGGTCCTACACTGAACTTTTTTTT
cdr3_aa: CASSLRSYTELFF
v_call: TRBV7-3
j_call: TRBJ1-1
d_call: -
clone_size: -

cdr3_nt: TGTGCCAGCAGCCTTACCGTGGGCCGGCCAGGGGAGCAGTACTTC
cdr3_aa: CASSLTVGRPGEQYF
v_call: TRBV7-9
j_call: TRBJ2-7
d_call: -
clone_size: -

cdr3_nt: TGTGCCTGGAGTCCCGGCTATAATGAAAAACTGTTTTTT
cdr3_aa: CAWSPGYNEKLFF
v_call: TRBV30
j_call: TRBJ1-4
d_call: -
clone_size: few

cdr3_nt: TGCGCCAGCACCAAACTCGACAGGAATTCACCCCTCCACTTT
cdr3_aa: CASTKLDRNSPLHF
v_call: TRBV5-1
j_call: TRBJ1-6
d_call: -
clone_size: many

cdr3_nt: TGCAGCGTTAACCTAGCGGGGGGGAGCACAGATACGCAGTATTTT
cdr3_aa: CSVNLAGGSTDTQYF
v_call: TRBV29-1
j_call: TRBJ2-3
d_call: TRBD2
clone_size: -

cdr3_nt: TGTGCCAGCAGCATGGGTGTAGGCAAAACAGATACGCAGTATTTT
cdr3_aa: CASSMGVGKTDTQYF
v_call: TRBV11-1
j_call: TRBJ2-3
d_call: -
clone_size: -

cdr3_nt: TGTGCCAGCAGCTCCGGGGGGGGGGCGGGGGGCGCGGATGAGCAGTTCTTC
cdr3_aa: CASSSGGGAGGADEQFF
v_call: TRBV7-3
j_call: TRBJ2-1
d_call: TRBD2
clone_size: few

cdr3_nt: TGTGCCAGTAGTATAGCCGGGGGCGTAGATACGCACTATTTT
cdr3_aa: CASSIAGGVDTHYF
v_call: TRBV10-3
j_call: TRBJ2-3
d_call: -
clone_size: -

cdr3_nt: TGTGCCATCAGTGAGTCCGCGAGTTGGGAAGAAAAACTGTTTTTT
cdr3_aa: CAISESASWEEKLFF
v_call: TRBV24-1
j_call: TRBJ1-4
d_call: -
clone_size: -